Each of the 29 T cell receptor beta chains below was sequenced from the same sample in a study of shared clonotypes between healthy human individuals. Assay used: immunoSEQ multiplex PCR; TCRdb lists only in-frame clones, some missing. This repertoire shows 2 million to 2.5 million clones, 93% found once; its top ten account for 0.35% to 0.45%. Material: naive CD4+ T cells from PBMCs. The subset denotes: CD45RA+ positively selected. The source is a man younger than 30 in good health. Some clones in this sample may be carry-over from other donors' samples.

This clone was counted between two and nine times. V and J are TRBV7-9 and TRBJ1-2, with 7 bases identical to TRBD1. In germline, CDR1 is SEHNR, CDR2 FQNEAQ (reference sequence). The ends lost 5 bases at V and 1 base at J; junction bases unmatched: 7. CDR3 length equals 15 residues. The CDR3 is CASSQETGRNYGYTF. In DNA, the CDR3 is TGTGCCAGCAGCCAGGAGACAGGGCGTAACTATGGCTACACCTTC.

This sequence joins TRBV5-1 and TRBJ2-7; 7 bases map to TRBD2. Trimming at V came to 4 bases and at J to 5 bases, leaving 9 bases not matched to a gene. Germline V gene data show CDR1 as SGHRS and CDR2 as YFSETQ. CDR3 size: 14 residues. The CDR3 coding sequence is TGCGCCAGCAGCCCAGGACTAGTTTCCCACGAGCAGTACTTC. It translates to CASSPGLVSHEQYF. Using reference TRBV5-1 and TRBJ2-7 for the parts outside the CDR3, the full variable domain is KAGVTQTPRYLIKTRGQQVTLSCSPISGHRSVSWYQQTPGQGLQFLFEYFSETQRNKGNFPGRFSGRQFSNSRSEMNVSTLELGDSALYLCASSPGLVSHEQYFGPGTRLTVT.

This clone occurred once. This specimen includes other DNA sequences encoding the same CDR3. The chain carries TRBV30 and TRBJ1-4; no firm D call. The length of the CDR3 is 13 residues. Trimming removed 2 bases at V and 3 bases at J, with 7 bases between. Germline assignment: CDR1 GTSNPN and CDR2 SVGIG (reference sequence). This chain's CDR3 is CAWSLGPNEKLFF. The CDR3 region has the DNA TGTGCCTGGAGTCTTGGGCCTAATGAAAAACTGTTTTTT. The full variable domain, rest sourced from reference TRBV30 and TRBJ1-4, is SQTIHQWPATLVQPVGSPLSLECTVEGTSNPNLYWYRQAAGRGLQLLFYSVGIGQISSEVPQNLSASRPQDRQFILSSKKLLLSDSGFYLCAWSLGPNEKLFFGSGTQLSVL.

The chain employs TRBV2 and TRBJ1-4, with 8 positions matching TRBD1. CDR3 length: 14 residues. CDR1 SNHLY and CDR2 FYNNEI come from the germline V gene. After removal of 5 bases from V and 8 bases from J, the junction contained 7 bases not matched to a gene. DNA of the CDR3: TGTGCCAGCAGTACCGGGACAGGTATCGAAAAACTGTTTTTT. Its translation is CASSTGTGIEKLFF.

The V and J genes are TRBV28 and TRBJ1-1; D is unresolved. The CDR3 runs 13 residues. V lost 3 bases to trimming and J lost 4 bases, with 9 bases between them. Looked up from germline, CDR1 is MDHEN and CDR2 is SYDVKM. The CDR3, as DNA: TGTGCCAGCAGTTTGCCGGGGAGCACTGAAGCTTTCTTT. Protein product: CASSLPGSTEAFF.

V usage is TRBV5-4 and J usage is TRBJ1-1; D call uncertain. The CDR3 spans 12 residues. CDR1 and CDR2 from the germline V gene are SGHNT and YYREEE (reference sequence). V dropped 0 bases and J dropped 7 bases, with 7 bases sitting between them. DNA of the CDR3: TGTGCCAGCAGCTTGGGCAGACTTGAAGCTTTCTTT. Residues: CASSLGRLEAFF. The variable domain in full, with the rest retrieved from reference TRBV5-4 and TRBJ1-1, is ETGVTQSPTHLIKTRGQQVTLRCSSQSGHNTVSWYQQALGQGPQFIFQYYREEENGRGNFPPRFSGLQFPNYSSELNVNALELDDSALYLCASSLGRLEAFFGQGTRLTVV.

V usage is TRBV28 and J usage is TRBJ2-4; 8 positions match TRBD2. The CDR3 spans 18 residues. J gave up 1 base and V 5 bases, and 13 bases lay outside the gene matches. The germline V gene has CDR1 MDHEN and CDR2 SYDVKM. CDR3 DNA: TGTGCCAGCAGTCAAGGCAGTAGCGGGGCGGTGGCCAAAAACATTCAGTACTTC. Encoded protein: CASSQGSSGAVAKNIQYF.

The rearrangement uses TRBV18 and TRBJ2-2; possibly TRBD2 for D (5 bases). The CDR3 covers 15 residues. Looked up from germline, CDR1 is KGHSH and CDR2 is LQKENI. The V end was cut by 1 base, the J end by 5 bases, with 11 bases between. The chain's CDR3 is CASSPQRDGTGELFF. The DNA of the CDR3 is TGTGCCAGCTCACCACAACGGGATGGGACCGGGGAGCTGTTTTTT.

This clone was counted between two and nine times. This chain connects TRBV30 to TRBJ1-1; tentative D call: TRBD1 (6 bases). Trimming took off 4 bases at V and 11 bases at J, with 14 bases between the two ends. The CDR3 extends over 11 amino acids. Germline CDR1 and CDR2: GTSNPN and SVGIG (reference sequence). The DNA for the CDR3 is TGTGCCTGGACTAACAGGGACTTGGCTTTCTTT. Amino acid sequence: CAWTNRDLAFF. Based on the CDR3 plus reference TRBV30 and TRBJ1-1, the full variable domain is SQTIHQWPATLVQPVGSPLSLECTVEGTSNPNLYWYRQAAGRGLQLLFYSVGIGQISSEVPQNLSASRPQDRQFILSSKKLLLSDSGFYLCAWTNRDLAFFGQGTRLTVV.

DNA for the CDR3: TGTGCCATCAGTAGGGGACTAGCGGGGGCCTACGAGCAGTACTTC. Its protein is CAISRGLAGAYEQYF. This rearrangement joins TRBV10-3 to TRBJ2-7; TRBD2 matches 14 bases. The CDR3 extends over 15 amino acids. Unmatched junction bases numbered 2, after V lost 5 bases and J lost 2 bases. In germline, CDR1 is ENHRY, CDR2 SYGVKD.

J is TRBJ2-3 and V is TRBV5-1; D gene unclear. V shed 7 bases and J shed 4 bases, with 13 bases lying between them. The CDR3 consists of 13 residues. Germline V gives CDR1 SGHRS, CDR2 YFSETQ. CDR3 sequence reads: CASAFSGADTQYF. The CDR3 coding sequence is TGCGCCAGCGCGTTTTCGGGCGCAGATACGCAGTATTTT.

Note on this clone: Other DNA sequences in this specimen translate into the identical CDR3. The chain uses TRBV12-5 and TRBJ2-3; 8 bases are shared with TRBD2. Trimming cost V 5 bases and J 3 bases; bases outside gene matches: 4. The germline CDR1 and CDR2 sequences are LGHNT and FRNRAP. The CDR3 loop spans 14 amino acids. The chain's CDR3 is CASGLGLATDTQYF. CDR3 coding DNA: TGTGCTAGTGGTCTAGGACTAGCAACAGATACGCAGTATTTT.

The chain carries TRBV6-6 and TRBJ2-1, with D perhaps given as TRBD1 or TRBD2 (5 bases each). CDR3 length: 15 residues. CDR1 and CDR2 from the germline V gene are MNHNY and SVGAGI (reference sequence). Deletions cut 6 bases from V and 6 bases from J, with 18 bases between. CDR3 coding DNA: TGTGCCAGCAGGATCCGGGACCTTCACCCCAATGAGCAGTTCTTC. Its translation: CASRIRDLHPNEQFF.

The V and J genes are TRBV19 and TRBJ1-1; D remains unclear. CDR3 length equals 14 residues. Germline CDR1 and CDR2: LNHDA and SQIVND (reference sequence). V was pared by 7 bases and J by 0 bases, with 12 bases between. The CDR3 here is CASTLTLMNTEAFF. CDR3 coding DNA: TGTGCCAGTACTCTAACACTCATGAACACTGAAGCTTTCTTT.

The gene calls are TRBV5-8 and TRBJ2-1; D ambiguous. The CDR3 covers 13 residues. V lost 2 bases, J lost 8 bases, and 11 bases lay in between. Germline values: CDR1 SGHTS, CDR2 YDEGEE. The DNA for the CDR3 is TGTGCCAGCAGCTTCGGCCCTGGGGATGAGCAGTTCTTC. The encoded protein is CASSFGPGDEQFF.

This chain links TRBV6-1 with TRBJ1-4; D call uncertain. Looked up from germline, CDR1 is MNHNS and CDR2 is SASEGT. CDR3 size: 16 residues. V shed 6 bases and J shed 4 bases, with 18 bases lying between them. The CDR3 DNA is TGTGCCAGCAGCGAAATGAAGGGCAGAAGTAATGAAAAACTGTTTTTT. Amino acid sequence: CASSEMKGRSNEKLFF.

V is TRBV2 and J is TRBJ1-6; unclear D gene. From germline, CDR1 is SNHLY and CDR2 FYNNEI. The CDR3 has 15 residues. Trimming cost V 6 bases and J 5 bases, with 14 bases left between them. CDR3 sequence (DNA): TGTGCCAGCAGACGACCCTCTGGAGATAATTCACCCCTCCACTTT. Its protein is CASRRPSGDNSPLHF.

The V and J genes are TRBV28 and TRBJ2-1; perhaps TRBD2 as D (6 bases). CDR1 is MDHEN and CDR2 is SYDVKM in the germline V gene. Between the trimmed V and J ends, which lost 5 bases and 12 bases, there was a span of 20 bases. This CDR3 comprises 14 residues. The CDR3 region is CASSPPPTRFWQFF. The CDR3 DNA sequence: TGTGCCAGCAGTCCACCCCCGACTAGATTCTGGCAGTTCTTC.

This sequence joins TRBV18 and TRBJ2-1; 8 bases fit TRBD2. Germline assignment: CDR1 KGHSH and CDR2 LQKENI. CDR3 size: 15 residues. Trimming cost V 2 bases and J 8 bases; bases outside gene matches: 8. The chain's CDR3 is CASSPDPPGGHEQFF. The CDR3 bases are TGTGCCAGCTCACCAGACCCCCCGGGGGGGCATGAGCAGTTCTTC.

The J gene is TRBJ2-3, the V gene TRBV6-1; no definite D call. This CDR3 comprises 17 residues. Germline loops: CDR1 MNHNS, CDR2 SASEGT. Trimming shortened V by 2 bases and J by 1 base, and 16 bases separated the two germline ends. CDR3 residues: CASSEQVAAKGTDTQYF. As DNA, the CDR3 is TGTGCCAGCAGTGAACAGGTGGCAGCCAAGGGCACAGATACGCAGTATTTT.

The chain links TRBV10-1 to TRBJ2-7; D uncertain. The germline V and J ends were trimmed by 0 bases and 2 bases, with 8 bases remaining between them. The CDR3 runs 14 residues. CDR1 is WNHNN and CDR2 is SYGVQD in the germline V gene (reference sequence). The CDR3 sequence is CASSESGGTYEQYF. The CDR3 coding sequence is TGCGCCAGCAGTGAGTCGGGCGGTACCTACGAGCAGTACTTC.

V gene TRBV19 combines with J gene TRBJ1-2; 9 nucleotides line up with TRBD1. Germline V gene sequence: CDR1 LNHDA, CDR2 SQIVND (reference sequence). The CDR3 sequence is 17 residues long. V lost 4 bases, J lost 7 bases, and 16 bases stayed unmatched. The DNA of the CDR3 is TGTGCCAGTAGTACCGTACCGGGACAGGGTGTTTTTGGTGGCTACACCTTC. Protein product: CASSTVPGQGVFGGYTF.

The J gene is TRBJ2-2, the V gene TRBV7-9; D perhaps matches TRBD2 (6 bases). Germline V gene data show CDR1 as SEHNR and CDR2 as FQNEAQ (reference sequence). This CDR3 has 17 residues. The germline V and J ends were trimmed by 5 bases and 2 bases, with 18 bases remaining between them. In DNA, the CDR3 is TGTGCCAGCAGCCCACCGGTGGGGGACTTCAACACCGGGGAGCTGTTTTTT. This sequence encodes CASSPPVGDFNTGELFF.

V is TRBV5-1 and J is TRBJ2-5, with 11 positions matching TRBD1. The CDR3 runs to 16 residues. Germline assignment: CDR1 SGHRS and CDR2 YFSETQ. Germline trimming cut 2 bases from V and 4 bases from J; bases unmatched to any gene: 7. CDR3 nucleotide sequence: TGCGCCAGCAGCTTAGGACAGGGGGCGACTCGAGAGACCCAGTACTTC. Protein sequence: CASSLGQGATRETQYF.

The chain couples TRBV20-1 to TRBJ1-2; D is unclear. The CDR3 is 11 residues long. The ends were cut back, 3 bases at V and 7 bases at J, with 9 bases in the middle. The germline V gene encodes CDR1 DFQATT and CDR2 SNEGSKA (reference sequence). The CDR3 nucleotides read TGCAGTGCTAGTGTGCTTACTGGCTACACCTTC. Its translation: CSASVLTGYTF.

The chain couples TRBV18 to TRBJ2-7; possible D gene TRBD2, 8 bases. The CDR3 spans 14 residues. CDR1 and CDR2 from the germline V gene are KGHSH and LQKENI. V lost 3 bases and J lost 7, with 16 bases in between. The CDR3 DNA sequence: TGTGCCAGCTCACCGACTAGCGCCAGGGGGGAGCAGTACTTC. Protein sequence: CASSPTSARGEQYF.

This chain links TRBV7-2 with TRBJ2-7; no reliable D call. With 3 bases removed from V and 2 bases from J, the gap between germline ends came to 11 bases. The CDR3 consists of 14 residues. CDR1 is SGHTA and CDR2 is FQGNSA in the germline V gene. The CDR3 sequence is CASSFSSTTYEQYF. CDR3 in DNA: TGTGCCAGCAGCTTTAGCAGTACCACCTACGAGCAGTACTTC.

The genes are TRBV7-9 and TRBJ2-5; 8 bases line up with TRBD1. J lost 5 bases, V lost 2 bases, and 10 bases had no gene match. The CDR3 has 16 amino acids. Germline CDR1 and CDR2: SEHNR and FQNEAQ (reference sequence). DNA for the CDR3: TGTGCCAGCAGCTTACGTCTACCAGGGGGCGAGGAGACCCAGTACTTC. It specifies CASSLRLPGGEETQYF.

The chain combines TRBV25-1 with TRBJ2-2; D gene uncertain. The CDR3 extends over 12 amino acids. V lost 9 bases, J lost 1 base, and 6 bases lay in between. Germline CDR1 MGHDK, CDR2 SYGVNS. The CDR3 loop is CASLENTGELFF. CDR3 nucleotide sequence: TGTGCCAGTCTGGAGAACACCGGGGAGCTGTTTTTT.